A single T cell receptor (beta chain) is shown here with its context. Its antigen remains unidentified. Produced via immunoSEQ multiplex PCR; TCRdb's table is partial and in-frame only. The sample has several thousand clones, 65% to 80% seen once. H&E slides confirmed each diagnosis, reviewed by two pathologists independently. This entry is derived from a study of immune evolution from preneoplasia to lung adenocarcinoma. Whole-study results and caveats: Clonality was highest in normal lung, lower in later-stage lesions apparently.

In germline, CDR1 is SGHKS, CDR2 YYEKEE (reference sequence). The CDR3 totals 12 residues. V lost 2 bases and J 2 bases, leaving 1 base between the germline ends. Sequenced material: FFPE adjacent normal lung tissue. The origin of this receptor is a person aged 60-80 years with lung adenocarcinoma. This chain joins TRBV5-5 and TRBJ2-2; D is unresolved. The CDR3 loop is CASSLNTGELFF. The DNA for the CDR3 is TGTGCCAGCAGCTTAAACACCGGGGAGCTGTTTTTT.